This T cell receptor (beta chain) was obtained from a study of neurological immune-mediated disorders. Study-level findings and limits: Multiple sclerosis, the disease with the least TCR clonal expansion, fell below healthy controls, whereas HTLV-1-associated myelopathy showed the most.

This clonotype was detected ten times or more. Its antigen is undetermined. The cDNA came from 5'RACE with 10-nucleotide random UMIs. TCRdb processed the 5' RACE reads anew with MiXCR; each CDR3 protein has one entry. The data hold 49,000 or so distinct CDR3 sequences, with 4.5% observed a single time. Unsorted libraries were derived from 2 million PBMCs stored at -80 C. Specimen: PBMCs. The source of this sequence is a woman aged 55 to 70 with multiple sclerosis.

In DNA, the CDR3 is TGTGCCAGCACCCCCGGGTGGGATGAAGGAAACACTGAAGCTTTCTTT. Its protein is CASTPGWDEGNTEAFF. The J gene is TRBJ1-1, the V gene TRBV6-5; D not resolved. The CDR3 covers 16 residues. The germline V gene has CDR1 MNHEY and CDR2 SVGAGI. The V end lost 7 bases, the J end lost 2 bases, and 20 bases lay between the germline ends.